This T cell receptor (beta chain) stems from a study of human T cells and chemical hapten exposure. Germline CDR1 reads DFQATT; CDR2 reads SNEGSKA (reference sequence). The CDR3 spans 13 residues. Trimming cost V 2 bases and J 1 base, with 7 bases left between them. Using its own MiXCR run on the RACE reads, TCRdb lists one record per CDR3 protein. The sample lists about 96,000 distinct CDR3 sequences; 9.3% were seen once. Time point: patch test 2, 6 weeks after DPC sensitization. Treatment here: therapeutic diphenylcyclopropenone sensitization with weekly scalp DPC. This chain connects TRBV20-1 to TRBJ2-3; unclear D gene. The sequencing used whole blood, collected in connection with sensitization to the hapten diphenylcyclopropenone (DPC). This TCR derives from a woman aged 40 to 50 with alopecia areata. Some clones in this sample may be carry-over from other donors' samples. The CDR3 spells CSARLGGTDTQYF. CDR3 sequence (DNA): TGCAGTGCTAGACTCGGCGGCACAGATACGCAGTATTTT.